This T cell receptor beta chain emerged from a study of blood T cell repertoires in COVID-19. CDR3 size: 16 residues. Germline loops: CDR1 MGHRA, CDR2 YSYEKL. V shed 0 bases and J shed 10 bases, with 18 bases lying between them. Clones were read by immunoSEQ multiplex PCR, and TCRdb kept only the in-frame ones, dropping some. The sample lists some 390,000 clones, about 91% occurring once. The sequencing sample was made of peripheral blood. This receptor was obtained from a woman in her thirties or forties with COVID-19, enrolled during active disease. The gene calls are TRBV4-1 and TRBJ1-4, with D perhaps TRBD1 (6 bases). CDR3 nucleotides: TGCGCCAGCAGCCAAGATGCGGCAGGGGAAACTGGAAAACTGTTTTTT. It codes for CASSQDAAGETGKLFF.